The clone carrying this T cell receptor beta chain was detected ten times or more. Its target is not known. The sample comes from a study of T cell clonality in common variable immunodeficiency. General study findings and limits: Patient heterogeneity in the CVID cohort limited correlations between repertoire features and clinical complications. Compared with controls, CVID subjects had fewer shared TCRbeta clones. Fewer deletions and N-nucleotide insertions were reportedly seen in common variable immunodeficiency TCR beta sequences.

Measured with immunoSEQ multiplex PCR; TCRdb has only the in-frame clones, and not every one. Found here are 51,000 or so clones, no singletons; the ten largest cover around 2%. The TCR comes from a person aged 18 to 70 in good health. Sequenced input: peripheral blood mononuclear cells.

The CDR3 loop reads CASSYVPSGPGGETQYF. CDR3 DNA, as far as it was read: TGTGCCAGCAGTTACGTGCCTAGCGGGCCCGGGGGAGAGACC. This chain uses TRBV6-2 or TRBV6-3 with TRBJ2-5; 8 nucleotides align to TRBD2. Coverage ceases 3 residues before the CDR3 finishes, and the germline J gene fills in the end. Germline V CDR1 and CDR2: MNHEY, SVGEGT. J gave up 4 bases and V 2 bases, and 12 bases lay outside the gene matches. The CDR3 extends over 17 amino acids.